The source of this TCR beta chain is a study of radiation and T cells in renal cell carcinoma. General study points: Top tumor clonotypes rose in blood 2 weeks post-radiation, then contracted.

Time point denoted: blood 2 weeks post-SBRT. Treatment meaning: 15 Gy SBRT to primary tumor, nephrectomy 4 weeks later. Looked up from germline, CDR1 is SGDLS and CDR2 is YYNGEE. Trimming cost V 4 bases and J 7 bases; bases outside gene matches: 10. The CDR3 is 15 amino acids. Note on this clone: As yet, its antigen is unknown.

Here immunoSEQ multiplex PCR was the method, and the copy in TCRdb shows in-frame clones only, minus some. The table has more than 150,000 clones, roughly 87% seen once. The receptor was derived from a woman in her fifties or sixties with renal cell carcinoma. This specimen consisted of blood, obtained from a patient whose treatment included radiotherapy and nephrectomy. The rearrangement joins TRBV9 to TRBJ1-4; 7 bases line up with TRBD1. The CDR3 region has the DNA TGTGCCAGCAGCCCGCGGGACAGCGGGACTGAAAAACTGTTTTTT. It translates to CASSPRDSGTEKLFF.